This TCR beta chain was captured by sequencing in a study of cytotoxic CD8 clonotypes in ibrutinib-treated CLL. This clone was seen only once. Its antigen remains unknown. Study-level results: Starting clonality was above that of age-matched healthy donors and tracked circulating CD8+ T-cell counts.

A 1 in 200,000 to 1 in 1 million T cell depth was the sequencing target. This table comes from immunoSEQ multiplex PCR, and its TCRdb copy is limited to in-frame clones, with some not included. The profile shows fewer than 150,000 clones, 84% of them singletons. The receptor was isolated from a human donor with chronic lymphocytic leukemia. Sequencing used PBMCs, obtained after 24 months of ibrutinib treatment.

The CDR3 protein is CASSIRGRDRDLRTEAFF. The CDR3 DNA sequence: TGTGCCAGTAGTATCCGGGGTCGGGACAGGGACTTGAGGACTGAAGCTTTCTTT. V is TRBV19 and J is TRBJ1-1, with 9 nucleotides matching TRBD1. The CDR3 contains 18 residues. The germline gives CDR1 LNHDA, CDR2 SQIVND (reference sequence). V was pared by 3 bases and J by 5 bases, with 16 bases of the junction left unmatched.